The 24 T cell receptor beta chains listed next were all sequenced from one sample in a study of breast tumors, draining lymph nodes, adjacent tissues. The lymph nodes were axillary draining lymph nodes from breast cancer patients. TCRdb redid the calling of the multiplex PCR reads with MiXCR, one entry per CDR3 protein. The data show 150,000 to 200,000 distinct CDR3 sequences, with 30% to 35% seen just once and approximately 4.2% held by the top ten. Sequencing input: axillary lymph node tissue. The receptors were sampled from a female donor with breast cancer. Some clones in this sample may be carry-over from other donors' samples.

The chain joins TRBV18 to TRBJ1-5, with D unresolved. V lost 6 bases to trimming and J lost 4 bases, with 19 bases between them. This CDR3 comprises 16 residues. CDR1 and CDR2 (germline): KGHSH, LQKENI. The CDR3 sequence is CASSPDAAGRNQPQHF. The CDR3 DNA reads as TGTGCCAGCTCTCCAGACGCTGCGGGGAGGAATCAGCCCCAGCATTTT.

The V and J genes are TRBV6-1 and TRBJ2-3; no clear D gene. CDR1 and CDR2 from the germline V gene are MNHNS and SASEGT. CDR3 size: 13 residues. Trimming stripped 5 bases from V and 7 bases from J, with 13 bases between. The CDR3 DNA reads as TGTGCCAGCAGTCACGCACCCCGCTATACGCAGTATTTT. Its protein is CASSHAPRYTQYF.

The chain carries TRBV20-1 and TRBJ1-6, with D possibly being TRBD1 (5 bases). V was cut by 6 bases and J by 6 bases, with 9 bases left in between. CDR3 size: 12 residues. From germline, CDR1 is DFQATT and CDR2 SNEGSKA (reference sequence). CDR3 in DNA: TGCAGTGCCCCGGGACTTAATTCACCCCTCCACTTT. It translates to CSAPGLNSPLHF.

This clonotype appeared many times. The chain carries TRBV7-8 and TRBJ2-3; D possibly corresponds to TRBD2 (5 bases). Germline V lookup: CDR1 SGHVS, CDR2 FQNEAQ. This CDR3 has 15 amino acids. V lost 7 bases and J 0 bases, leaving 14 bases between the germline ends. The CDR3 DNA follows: TGTGCCAGCAAGGCCGGGGTCCCTAGCACAGATACGCAGTATTTT. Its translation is CASKAGVPSTDTQYF.

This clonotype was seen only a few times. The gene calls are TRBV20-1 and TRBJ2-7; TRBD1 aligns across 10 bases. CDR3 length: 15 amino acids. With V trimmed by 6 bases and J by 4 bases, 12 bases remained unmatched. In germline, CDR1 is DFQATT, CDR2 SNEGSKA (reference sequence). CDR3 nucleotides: TGCAGTGCAGACAAGCCGGGACAGGGGCGGTACGAGCAGTACTTC. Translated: CSADKPGQGRYEQYF.

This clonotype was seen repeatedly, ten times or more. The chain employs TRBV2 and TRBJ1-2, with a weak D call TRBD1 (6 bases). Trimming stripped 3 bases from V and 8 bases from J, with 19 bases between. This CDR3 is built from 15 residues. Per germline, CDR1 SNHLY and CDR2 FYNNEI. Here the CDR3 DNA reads TGTGCCAGCAGTGATTTGGCAGGGGTAACGCACGGCTACACCTTC. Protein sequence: CASSDLAGVTHGYTF.

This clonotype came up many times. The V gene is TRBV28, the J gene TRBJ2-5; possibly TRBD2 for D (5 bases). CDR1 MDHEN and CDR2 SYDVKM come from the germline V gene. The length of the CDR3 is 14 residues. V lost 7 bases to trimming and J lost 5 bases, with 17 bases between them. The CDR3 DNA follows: TGTGCCAGCATCGGGCCCCACCGCGGGGAGACCCAGTACTTC. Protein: CASIGPHRGETQYF.

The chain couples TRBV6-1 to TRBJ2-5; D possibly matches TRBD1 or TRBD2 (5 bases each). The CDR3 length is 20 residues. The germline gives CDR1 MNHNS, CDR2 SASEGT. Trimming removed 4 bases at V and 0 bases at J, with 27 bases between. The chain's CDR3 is CASSAWGSGKYFIDQETQYF. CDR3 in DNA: TGTGCCAGCAGTGCCTGGGGGTCAGGGAAATATTTTATCGACCAAGAGACCCAGTACTTC.

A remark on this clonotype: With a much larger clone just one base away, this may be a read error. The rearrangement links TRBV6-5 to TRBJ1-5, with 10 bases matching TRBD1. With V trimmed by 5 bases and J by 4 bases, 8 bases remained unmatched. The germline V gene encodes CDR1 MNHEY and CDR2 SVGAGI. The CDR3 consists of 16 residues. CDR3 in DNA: TGTGCCAGCAGTCACACGGGACAGGGGCGAAATCAGCCCCAGCATTTT. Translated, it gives CASSHTGQGRNQPQHF.

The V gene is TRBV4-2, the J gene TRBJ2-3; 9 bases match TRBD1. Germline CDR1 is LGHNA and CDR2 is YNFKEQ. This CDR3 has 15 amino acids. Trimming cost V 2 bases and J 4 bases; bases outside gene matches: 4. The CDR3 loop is CASSQTTGGADTQYF. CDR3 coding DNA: TGTGCCAGCAGCCAAACCACAGGGGGCGCAGATACGCAGTATTTT.

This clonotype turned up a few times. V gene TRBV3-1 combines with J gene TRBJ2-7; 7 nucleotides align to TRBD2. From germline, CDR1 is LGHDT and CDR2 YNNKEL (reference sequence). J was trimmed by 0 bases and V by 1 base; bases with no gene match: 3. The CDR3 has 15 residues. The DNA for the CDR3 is TGTGCCAGCAGCCAAGGGGCTAGCGGCTCCTACGAGCAGTACTTC. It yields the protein CASSQGASGSYEQYF.

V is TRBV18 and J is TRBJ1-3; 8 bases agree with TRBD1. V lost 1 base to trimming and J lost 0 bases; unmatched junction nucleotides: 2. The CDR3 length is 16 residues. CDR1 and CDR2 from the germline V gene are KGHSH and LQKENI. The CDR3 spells CASSPRQGISGNTIYF. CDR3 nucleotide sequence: TGTGCCAGCTCACCACGACAGGGGATCTCTGGAAACACCATATATTTT.

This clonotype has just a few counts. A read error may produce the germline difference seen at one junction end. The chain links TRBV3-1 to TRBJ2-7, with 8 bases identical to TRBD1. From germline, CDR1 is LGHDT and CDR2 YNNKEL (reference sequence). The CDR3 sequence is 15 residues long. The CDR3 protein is CASSPRQGISYEQYF. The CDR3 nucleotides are TGCGCCAGCAGCCCTCGACAGGGGATCTCCTACGAGCAGTACTTC.

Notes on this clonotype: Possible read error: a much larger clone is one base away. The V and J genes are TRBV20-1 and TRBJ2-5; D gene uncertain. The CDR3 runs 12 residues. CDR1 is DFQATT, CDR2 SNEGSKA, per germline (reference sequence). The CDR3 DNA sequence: TGCAGTGCTAGAGAACCGCCCGAGACCCCGTACTTC. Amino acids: CSAREPPETPYF.

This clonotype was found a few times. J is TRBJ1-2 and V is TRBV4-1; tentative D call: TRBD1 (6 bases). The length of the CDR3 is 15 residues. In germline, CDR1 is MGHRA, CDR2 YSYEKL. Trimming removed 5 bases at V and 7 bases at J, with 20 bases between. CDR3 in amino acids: CASSTLSAGEFGYTF. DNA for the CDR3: TGCGCCAGCAGCACCCTGTCGGCAGGGGAGTTTGGCTACACCTTC.

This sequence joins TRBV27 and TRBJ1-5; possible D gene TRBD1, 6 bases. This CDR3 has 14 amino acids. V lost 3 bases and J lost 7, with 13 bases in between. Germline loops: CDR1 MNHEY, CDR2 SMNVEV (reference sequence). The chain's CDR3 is CASSFGGPAQPQHF. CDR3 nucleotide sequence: TGTGCCAGCAGTTTCGGGGGCCCTGCCCAGCCCCAGCATTTT.

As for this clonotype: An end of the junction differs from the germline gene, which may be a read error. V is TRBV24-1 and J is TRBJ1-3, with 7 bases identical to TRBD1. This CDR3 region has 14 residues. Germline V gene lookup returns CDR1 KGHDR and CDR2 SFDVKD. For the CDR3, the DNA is TGTGCCACCAGTACGACAGGGTTTGGAAGCACCATATATTTT. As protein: CATSTTGFGSTIYF.

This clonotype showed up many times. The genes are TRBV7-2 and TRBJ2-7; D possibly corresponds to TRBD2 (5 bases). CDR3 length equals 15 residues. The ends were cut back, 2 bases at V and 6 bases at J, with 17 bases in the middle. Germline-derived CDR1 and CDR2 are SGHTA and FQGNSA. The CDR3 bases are TGTGCCAGCAGCTTACGTGCCGGACTGTTTGCCGAGCAGTACTTC. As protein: CASSLRAGLFAEQYF.

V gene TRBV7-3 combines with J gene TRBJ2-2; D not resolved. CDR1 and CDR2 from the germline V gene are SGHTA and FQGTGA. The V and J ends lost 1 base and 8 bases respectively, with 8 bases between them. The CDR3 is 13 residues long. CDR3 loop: CASSLIGGGELFF. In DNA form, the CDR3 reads TGTGCCAGCAGCTTAATAGGCGGAGGGGAGCTGTTTTTT.

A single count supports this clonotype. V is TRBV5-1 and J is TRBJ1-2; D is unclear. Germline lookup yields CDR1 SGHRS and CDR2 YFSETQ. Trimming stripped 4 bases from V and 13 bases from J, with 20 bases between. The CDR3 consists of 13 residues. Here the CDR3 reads CASSPLEVDHSTF. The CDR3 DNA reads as TGCGCCAGCAGCCCCCTCGAGGTAGATCACTCCACCTTC.

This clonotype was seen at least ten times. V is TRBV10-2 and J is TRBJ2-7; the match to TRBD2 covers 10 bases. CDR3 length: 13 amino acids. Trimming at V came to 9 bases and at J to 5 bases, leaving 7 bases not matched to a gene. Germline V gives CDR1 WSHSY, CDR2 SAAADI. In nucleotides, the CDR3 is TGCGCCAGTTCCAGCGGGGGGGCGGACGAGCAGTACTTC. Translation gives CASSSGGADEQYF.

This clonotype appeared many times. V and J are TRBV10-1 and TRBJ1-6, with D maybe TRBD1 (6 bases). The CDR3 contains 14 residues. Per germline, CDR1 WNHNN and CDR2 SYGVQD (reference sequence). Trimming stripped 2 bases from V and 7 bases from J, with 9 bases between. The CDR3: CASSERGRNSPLHF. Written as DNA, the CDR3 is TGCGCCAGCAGTGAGCGGGGGCGCAATTCACCCCTCCACTTT.

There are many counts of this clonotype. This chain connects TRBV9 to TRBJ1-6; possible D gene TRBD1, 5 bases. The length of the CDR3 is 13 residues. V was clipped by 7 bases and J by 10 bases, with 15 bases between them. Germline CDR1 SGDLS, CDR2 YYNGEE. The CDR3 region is CASGGTQYSPLHF. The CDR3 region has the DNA TGTGCCAGCGGGGGGACCCAGTACTCACCCCTCCACTTT.

As DNA, the CDR3 is TGTGCCAGTAGTATGGGTCCACCGAGGGCTGAAGCTTTCTTT. Amino acid sequence: CASSMGPPRAEAFF. The rearrangement uses TRBV19 and TRBJ1-1; no clear D gene. Deletions cut 3 bases from V and 6 bases from J, with 14 bases between. Germline-derived CDR1 and CDR2 are LNHDA and SQIVND (reference sequence). This CDR3 is 14 amino acids long.